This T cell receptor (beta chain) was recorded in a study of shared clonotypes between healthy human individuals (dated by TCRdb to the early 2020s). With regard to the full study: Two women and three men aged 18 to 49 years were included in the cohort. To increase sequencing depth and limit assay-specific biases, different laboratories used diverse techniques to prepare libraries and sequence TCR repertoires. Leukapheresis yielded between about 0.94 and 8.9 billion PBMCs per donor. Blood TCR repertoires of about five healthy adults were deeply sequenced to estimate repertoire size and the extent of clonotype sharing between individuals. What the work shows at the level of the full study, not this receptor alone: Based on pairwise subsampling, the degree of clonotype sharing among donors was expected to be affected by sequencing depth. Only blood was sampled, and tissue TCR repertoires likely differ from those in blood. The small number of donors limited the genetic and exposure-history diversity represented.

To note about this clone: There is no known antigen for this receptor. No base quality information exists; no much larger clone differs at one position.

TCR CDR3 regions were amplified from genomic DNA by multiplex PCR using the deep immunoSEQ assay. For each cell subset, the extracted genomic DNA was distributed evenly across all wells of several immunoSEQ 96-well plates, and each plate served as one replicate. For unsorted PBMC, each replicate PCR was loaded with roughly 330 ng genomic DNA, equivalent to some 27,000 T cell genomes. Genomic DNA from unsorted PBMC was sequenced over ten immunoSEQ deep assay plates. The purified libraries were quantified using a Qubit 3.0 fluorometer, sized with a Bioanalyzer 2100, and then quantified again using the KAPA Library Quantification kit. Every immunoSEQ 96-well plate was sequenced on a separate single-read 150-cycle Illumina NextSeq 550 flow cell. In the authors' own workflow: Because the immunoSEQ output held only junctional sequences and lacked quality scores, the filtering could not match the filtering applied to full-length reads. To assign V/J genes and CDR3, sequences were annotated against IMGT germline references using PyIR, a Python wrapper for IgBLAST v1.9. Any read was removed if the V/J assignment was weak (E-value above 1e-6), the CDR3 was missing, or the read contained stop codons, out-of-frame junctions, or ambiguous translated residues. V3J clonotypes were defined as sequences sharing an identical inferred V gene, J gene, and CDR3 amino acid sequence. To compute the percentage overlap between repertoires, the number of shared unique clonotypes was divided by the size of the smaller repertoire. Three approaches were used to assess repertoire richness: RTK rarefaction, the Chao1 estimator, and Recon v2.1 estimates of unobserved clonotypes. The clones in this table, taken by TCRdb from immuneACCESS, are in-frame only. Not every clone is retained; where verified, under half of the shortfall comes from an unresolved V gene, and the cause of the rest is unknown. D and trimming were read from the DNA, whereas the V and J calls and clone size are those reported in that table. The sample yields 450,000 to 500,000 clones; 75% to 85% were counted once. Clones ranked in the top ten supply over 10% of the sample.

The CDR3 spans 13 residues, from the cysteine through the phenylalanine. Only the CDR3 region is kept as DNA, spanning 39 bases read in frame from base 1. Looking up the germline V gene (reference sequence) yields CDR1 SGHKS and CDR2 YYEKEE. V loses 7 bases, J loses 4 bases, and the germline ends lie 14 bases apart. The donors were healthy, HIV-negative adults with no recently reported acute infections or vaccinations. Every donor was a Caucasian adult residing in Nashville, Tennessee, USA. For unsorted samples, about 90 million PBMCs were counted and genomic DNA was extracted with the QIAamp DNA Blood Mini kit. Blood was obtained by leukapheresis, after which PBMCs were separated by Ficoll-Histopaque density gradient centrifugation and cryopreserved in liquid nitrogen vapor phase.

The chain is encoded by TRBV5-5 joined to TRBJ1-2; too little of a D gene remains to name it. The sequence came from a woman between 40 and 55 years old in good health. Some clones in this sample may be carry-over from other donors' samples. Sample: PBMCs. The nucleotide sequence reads TGTGCCAGCCGTACGTCGGACGTCTATGGCTACACCTTC. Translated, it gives CASRTSDVYGYTF.